This T cell receptor (beta chain) emerged from a study of molecular identifiers for immune sequencing clone quantification. Germline assignment: CDR1 GTSNPN and CDR2 SVGIG (reference sequence). The CDR3 runs to 12 residues. Between the trimmed V and J ends, which lost 2 bases and 5 bases, there was a span of 7 bases. Many counts were recorded for this clonotype. TCRdb redid the calling of the PCR reads with MiXCR, one entry per CDR3 protein. The top ten hold roughly 1% of the sample, which has roughly 24,000 distinct CDR3 sequences, under 20% seen once. The V gene is TRBV30, the J gene TRBJ2-1; tentatively, D is TRBD1 or TRBD2 (5 bases each). This receptor was taken from a human donor in good health. Some libraries in this study had Jurkat cell RNA spiked in. Source material: naive CD8+ T cells from blood, with Jurkat cell RNA spiked in. Subset defined: FACS-sorted CD8+CD4-CCR7+CD45RA+ naive T cells. Here the CDR3 reads CAWSRGDNEQFF. As DNA, the CDR3 is TGTGCCTGGAGTAGAGGGGACAATGAGCAGTTCTTC.